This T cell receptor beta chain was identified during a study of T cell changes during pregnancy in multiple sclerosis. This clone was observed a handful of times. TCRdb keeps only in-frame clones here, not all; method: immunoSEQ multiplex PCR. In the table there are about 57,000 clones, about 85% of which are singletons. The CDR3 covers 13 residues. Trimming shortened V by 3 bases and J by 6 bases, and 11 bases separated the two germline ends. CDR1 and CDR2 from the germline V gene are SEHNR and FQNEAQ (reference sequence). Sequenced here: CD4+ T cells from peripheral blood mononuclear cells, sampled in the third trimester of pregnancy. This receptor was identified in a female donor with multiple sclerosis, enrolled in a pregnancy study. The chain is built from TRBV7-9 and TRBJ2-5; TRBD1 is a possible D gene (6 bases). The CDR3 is CASSLKGVKTQYF. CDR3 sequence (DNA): TGTGCCAGCAGCTTGAAGGGGGTGAAGACCCAGTACTTC.